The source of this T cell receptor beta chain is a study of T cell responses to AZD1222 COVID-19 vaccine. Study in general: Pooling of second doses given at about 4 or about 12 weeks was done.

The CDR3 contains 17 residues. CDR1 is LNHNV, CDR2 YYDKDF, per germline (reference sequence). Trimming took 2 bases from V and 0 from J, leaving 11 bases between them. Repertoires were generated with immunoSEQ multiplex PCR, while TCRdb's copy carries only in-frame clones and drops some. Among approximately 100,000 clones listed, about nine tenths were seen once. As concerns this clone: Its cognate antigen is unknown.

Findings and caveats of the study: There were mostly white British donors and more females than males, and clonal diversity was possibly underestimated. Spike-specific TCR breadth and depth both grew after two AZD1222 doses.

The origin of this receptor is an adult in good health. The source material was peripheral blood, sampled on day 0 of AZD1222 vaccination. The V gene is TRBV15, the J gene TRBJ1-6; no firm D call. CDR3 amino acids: CATSRSTDRSYNSPLHF. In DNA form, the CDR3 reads TGTGCCACCAGCAGATCGACGGACCGCTCCTATAATTCACCCCTCCACTTT.